Included here is one T cell receptor (beta chain) sequence, with context. The antigen is not known. The sample comes from a study of beta chain features in type 1 diabetes. Whole-study results and caveats: Sampled from patients, naive, central memory and Treg TCRB repertoires appeared more similar than those sampled from healthy donors. Sequencing used cDNA, and cells with high TCR expression could therefore be over-represented. Moderate but significant shortening of TCRB CDR3s was recorded in all four CD4+ subsets from Type 1 diabetes patients.

Reverse transcription of all isolated RNA meant that expressed TCRB transcripts were sequenced. Clones were sequenced by immunoSEQ multiplex PCR, and TCRdb holds only the in-frame ones, with some missing. Among some 220,000 clones listed, about 11% were seen once. The sequenced sample consisted of central memory CD4+ T cells from blood. This TCR derives from a young man in good health.

The DNA of the CDR3 is TGCAGCGTTGGGGGGAACCAGGGGGAAGATACGCAGTATTTT. Its protein is CSVGGNQGEDTQYF. V is TRBV29-1 and J is TRBJ2-3, with 7 bases identical to TRBD1. This CDR3 is 14 amino acids long. Germline values: CDR1 SQVTM, CDR2 ANQGSEA. V lost 4 bases to trimming and J lost 5 bases; unmatched junction nucleotides: 9.